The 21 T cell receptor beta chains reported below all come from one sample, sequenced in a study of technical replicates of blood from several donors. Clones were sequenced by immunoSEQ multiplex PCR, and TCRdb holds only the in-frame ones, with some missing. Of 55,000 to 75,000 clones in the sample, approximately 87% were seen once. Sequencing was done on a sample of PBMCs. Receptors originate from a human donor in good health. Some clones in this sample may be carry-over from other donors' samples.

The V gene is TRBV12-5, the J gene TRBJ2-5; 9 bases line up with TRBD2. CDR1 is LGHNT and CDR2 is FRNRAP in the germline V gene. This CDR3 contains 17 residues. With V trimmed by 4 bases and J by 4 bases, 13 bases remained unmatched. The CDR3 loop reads CASGSGLAGIGVETQYF. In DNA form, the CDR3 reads TGTGCTAGTGGTTCCGGTCTAGCGGGAATAGGGGTAGAGACCCAGTACTTC.

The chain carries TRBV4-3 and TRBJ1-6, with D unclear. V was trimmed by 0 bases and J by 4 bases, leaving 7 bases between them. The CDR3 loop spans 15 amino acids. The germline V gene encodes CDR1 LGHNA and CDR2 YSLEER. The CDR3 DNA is TGCGCCAGCAGCCAAGACCCAGATTATAATTCACCCCTCCACTTT. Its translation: CASSQDPDYNSPLHF.

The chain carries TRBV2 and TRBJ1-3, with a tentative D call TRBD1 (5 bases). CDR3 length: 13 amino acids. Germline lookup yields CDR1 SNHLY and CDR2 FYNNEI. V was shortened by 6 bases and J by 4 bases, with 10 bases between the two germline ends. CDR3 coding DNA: TGTGCCAGCAGACGAGACAGCGGAAACACCATATATTTT. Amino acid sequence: CASRRDSGNTIYF.

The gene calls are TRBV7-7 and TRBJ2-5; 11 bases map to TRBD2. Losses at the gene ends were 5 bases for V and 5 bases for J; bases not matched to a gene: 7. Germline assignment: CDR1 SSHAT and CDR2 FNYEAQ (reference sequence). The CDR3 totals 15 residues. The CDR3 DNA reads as TGTGCCAGCAGCCCACTAGCGGGAGTCGGGGAGACCCAGTACTTC. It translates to CASSPLAGVGETQYF.

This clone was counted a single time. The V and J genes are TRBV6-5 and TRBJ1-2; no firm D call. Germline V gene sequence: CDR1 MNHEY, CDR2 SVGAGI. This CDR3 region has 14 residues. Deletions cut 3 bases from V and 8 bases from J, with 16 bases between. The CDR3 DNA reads TGTGCCAGCAGTTATTCCCCGGCAAGCGGGGGCTACACCTTC. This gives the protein CASSYSPASGGYTF.

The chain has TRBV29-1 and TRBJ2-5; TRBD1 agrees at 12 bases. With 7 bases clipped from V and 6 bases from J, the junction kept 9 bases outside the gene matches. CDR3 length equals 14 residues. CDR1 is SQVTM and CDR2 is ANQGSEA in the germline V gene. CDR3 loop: CSADGTGGRKTQYF. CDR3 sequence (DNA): TGCAGCGCCGACGGGACAGGGGGCAGAAAGACCCAGTACTTC.

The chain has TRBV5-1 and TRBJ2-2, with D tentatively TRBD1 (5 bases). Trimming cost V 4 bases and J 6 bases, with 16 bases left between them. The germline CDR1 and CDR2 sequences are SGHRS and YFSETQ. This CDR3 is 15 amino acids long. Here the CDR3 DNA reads TGCGCCAGCAGCGCTCAGTTCCAGGGTCCCGGGGAGCTGTTTTTT. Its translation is CASSAQFQGPGELFF.

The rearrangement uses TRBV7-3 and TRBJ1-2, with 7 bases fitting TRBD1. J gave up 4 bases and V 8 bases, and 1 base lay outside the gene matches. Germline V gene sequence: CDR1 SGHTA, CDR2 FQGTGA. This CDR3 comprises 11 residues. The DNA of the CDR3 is TGTGCCAGCCGACAGGGCTATGGCTACACCTTC. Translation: CASRQGYGYTF.

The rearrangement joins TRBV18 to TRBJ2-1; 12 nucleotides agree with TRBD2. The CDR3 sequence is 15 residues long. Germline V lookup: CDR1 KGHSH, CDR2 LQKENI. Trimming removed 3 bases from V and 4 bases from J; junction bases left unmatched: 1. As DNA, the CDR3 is TGTGCCAGCTCACCGACTAGCGGGAGTTACAATGAGCAGTTCTTC. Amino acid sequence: CASSPTSGSYNEQFF.

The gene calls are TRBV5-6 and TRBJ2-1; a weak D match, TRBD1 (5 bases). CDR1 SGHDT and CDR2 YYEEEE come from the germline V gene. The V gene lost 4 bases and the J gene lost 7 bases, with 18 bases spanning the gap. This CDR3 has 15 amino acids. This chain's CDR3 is CASSVLAGWANEQFF. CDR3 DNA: TGTGCCAGCAGCGTGTTGGCAGGGTGGGCAAATGAGCAGTTCTTC. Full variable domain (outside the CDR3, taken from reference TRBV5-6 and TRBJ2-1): DAGVTQSPTHLIKTRGQQVTLRCSPKSGHDTVSWYQQALGQGPQFIFQYYEEEERQRGNFPDRFSGHQFPNYSSELNVNALLLGDSALYLCASSVLAGWANEQFFGPGTRLTVL.

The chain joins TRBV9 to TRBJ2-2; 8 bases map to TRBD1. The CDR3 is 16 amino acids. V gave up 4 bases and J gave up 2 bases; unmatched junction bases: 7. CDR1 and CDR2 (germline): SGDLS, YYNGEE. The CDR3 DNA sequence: TGTGCCAGCAGCCCGCGGGGACAGGCAAACACCGGGGAGCTGTTTTTT. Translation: CASSPRGQANTGELFF.

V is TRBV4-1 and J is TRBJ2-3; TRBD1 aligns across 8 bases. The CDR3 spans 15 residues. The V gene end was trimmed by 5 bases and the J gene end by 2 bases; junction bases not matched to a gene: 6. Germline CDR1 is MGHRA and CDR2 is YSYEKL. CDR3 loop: CASSFQGAYTDTQYF. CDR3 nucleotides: TGCGCCAGCAGCTTCCAGGGGGCTTACACAGATACGCAGTATTTT.

CDR3 sequence (DNA): TGTGCCAGTAGTATCGGGGGGCGGAGCACTGAAGCTTTCTTT. It codes for CASSIGGRSTEAFF. J is TRBJ1-1 and V is TRBV19, with D possibly matching TRBD1 (6 bases). Trimming left V 3 bases short and J 4 bases short, with 12 bases between. Germline CDR1 is LNHDA and CDR2 is SQIVND (reference sequence). This CDR3 contains 14 residues.

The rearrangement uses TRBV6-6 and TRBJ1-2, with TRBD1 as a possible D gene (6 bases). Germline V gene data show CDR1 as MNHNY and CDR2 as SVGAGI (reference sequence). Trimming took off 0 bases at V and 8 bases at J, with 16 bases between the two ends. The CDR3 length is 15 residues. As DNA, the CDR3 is TGTGCCAGCAGTTACTCGAAGCGGGGGGCTGAAGGCTACACCTTC. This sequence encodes CASSYSKRGAEGYTF.

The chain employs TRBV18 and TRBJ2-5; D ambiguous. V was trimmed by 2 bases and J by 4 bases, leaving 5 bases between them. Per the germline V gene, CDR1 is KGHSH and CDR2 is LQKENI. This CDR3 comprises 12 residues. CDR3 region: CASSPFGETQYF. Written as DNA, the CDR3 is TGTGCCAGCTCACCATTCGGAGAGACCCAGTACTTC. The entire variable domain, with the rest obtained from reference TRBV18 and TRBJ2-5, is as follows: NAGVMQNPRHLVRRRGQEARLRCSPMKGHSHVYWYRQLPEEGLKFMVYLQKENIIDESGMPKERFSAEFPKEGPSILRIQQVVRGDSAAYFCASSPFGETQYFGPGTRLLVL.

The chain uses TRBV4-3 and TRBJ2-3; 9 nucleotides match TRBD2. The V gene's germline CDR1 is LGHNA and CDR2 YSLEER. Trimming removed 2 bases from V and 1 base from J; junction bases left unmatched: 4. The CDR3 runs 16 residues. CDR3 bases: TGCGCCAGCAGCCAATATAGCGGGAGAGGCACAGATACGCAGTATTTT. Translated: CASSQYSGRGTDTQYF.

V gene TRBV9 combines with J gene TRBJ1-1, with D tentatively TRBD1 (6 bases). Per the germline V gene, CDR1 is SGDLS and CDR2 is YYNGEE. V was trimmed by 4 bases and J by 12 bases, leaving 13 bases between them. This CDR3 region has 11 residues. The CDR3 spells CASSPGRGTFF. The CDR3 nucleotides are TGTGCCAGCAGCCCGGGTAGGGGGACTTTCTTT.

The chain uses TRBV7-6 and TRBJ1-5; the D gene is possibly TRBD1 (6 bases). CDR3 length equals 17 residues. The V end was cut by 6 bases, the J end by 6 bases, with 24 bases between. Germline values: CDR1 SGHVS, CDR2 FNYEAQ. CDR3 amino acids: CASSPRGGGVAGQPQHF. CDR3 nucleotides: TGTGCCAGCAGTCCCCGGGGAGGGGGTGTCGCTGGTCAGCCCCAGCATTTT.

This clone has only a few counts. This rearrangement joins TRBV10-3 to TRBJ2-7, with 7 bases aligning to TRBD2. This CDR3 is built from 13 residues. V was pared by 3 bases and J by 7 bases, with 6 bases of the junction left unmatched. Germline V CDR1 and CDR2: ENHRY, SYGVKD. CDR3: CAISDLRGEEQYF. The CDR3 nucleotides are TGTGCCATCAGTGACCTTCGGGGGGAGGAGCAGTACTTC.

This CDR3 reads CASIPFRDNSYEQYF. DNA for the CDR3: TGTGCCAGCATCCCCTTCCGGGACAACTCCTACGAGCAGTACTTC. The V and J genes are TRBV2 and TRBJ2-7; D possibly corresponds to TRBD1 (6 bases). Germline V CDR1 and CDR2: SNHLY, FYNNEI. There are 15 residues in the CDR3. Trimming stripped 7 bases from V and 0 bases from J, with 16 bases between.

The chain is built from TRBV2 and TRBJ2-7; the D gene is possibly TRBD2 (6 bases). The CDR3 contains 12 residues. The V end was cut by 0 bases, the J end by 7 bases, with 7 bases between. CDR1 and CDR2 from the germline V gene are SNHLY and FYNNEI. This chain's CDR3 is CASSEAGGEQYF. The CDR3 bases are TGTGCCAGCAGTGAAGCGGGGGGAGAGCAGTACTTC.